This TCR beta chain derives from a study of T cell changes during pregnancy in multiple sclerosis. This table comes from immunoSEQ multiplex PCR, and its TCRdb copy is limited to in-frame clones, with some not included. The table lists roughly 90,000 clones, 90% to 95% of them singletons, with around 4.1% in the top ten. The CDR3 runs to 16 residues. Between the trimmed V and J ends, which lost 2 bases and 0 bases, there was a span of 14 bases. CDR1 and CDR2 (germline): SGHVS, FNYEAQ. Sequencing used peripheral blood, obtained in the first trimester of pregnancy. The V and J genes are TRBV7-6 and TRBJ2-7; tentative D call: TRBD2 (6 bases). The TCR sequence derives from a female donor with multiple sclerosis, enrolled in a pregnancy study. The CDR3: CASSLRGGVSSYEQYF. The DNA of the CDR3 is TGTGCCAGCAGCTTAAGGGGCGGGGTGAGCTCCTACGAGCAGTACTTC.